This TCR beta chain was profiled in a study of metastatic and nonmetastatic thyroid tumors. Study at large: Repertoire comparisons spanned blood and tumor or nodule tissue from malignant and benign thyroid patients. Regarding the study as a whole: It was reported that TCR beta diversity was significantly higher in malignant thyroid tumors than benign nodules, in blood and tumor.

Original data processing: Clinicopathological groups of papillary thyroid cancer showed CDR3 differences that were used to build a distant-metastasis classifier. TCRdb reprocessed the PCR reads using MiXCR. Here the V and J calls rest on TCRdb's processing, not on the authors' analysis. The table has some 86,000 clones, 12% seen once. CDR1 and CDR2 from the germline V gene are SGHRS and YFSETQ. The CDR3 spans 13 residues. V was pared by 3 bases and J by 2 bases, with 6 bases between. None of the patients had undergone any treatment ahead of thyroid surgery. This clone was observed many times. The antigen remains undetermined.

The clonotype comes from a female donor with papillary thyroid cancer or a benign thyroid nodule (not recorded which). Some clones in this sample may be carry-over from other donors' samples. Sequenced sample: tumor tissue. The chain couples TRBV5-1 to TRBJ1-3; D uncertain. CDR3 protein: CASSSEAGNTIYF. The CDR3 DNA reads TGCGCCAGCAGCTCCGAGGCTGGAAACACCATATATTTT.